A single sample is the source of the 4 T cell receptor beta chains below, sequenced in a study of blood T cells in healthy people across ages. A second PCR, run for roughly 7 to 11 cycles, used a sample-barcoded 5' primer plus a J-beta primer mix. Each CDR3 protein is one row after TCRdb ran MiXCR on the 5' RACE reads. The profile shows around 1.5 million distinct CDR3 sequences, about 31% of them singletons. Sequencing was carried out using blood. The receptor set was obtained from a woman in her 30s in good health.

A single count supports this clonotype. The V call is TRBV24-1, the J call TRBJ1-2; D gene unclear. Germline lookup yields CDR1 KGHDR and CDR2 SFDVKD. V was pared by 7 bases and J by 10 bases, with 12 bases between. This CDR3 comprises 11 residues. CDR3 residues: CATSAGSDYTF. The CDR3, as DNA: TGTGCCACCAGCGCAGGAAGTGACTACACCTTC.

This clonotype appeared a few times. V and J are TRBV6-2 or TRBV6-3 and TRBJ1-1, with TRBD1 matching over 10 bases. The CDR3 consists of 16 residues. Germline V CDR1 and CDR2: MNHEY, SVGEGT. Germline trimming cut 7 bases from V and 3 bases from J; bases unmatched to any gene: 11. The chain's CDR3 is CASIEAGTGDDTEAFF. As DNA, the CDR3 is TGTGCCAGCATCGAAGCCGGGACAGGGGATGACACTGAAGCTTTCTTT.

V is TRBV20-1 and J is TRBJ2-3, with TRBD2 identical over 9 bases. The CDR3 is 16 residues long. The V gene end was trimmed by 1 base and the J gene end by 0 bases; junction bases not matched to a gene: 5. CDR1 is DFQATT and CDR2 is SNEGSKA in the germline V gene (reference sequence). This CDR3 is CSARGPTSGSTDTQYF. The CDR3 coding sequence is TGCAGTGCTAGAGGGCCGACTAGCGGAAGCACAGATACGCAGTATTTT.

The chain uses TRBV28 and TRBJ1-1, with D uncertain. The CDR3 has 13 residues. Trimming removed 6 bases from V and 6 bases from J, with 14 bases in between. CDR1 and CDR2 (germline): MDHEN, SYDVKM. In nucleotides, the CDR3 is TGTGCCAGCAGCCCTCGGACGAGATCTGAAGCTTTCTTT. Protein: CASSPRTRSEAFF.